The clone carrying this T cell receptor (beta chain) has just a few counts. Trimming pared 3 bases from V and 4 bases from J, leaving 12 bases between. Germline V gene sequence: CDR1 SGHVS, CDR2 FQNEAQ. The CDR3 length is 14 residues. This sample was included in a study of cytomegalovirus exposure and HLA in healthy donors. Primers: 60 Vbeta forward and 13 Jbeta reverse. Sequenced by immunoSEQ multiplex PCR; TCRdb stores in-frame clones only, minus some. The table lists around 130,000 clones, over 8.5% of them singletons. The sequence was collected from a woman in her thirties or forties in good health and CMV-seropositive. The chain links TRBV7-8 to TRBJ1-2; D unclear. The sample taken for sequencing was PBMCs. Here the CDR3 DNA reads TGTGCCAGCAGCTTGAGGGAACTCAGCTATGGCTACACCTTC. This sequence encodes CASSLRELSYGYTF.